These 22 T cell receptor beta chains came from one sample sequenced in a study of blood T cell repertoires in COVID-19 (dated by TCRdb to 2020 to 2022). The protocol used for the library was the immunoSEQ multiplex PCR assay. TCRdb's version of the immuneACCESS table is confined to in-frame rearrangements and falls short of the full clone set. An unresolved V gene accounts for under half of the shortfall where checked; the remainder is of unknown origin. This sample lists roughly 260,000 clones; 82% were detected once. Jointly, the top ten make up roughly 3% of the sample. Sequenced input: peripheral blood. These receptors were obtained from a woman aged 18 to 35 with acute or convalescent COVID-19.

This sequence joins TRBV5-4 and TRBJ2-7; 11 positions match TRBD2. V trimming: 6 bases; J trimming: 1 base; junction bases outside the gene matches: 9. There are 16 residues in the CDR3. Germline V gene sequence: CDR1 SGHNT, CDR2 YYREEE (reference sequence). In DNA, the CDR3 is TGTGCCAGCAACACTATAGCGGGAGGGAAATCCTACGAGCAGTACTTC. This codes for CASNTIAGGKSYEQYF.

V usage is TRBV18 and J usage is TRBJ2-7; TRBD1 matches 8 bases. With 4 bases clipped from V and 3 bases from J, the junction kept 8 bases outside the gene matches. The CDR3 has 15 amino acids. Germline V CDR1 and CDR2: KGHSH, LQKENI. CDR3 in amino acids: CASSLGQGPRYEQYF. The DNA for the CDR3 is TGTGCCAGCTCACTCGGACAGGGACCTCGCTACGAGCAGTACTTC.

This clone is a singleton in its sample. V usage is TRBV30 and J usage is TRBJ2-2; 8 nucleotides agree with TRBD1. Trimming cost V 1 base and J 0 bases; bases outside gene matches: 7. The CDR3 spans 17 residues. Germline CDR1 is GTSNPN and CDR2 is SVGIG (reference sequence). DNA for the CDR3: TGTGCCTGGAGTGGTTTAGGGACAGGCGCGAACACCGGGGAGCTGTTTTTT. Protein product: CAWSGLGTGANTGELFF.

The gene calls are TRBV30 and TRBJ2-2; D possibly corresponds to TRBD2 (6 bases). V lost 3 bases and J 1 base, leaving 15 bases between the germline ends. The CDR3 loop spans 16 amino acids. CDR1 and CDR2 (germline): GTSNPN, SVGIG (reference sequence). CDR3 nucleotides: TGTGCCTGGAGGGGAGGATGGTCAGGGAACACCGGGGAGCTGTTTTTT. Its protein product is CAWRGGWSGNTGELFF.

The chain couples TRBV7-6 to TRBJ2-1; 9 bases are a match to TRBD1. CDR3 length: 15 amino acids. The V segment lost 5 bases and the J segment 10 bases; nucleotides outside the gene matches: 12. From germline, CDR1 is SGHVS and CDR2 FNYEAQ. CDR3 residues: CASSDRDRVVDEQFF. The CDR3 DNA follows: TGTGCCAGCAGCGACCGGGACAGGGTAGTAGACGAGCAGTTCTTC.

This clone appeared once. V gene TRBV7-9 combines with J gene TRBJ2-7, with a possible D match to TRBD2 (6 bases). Trimming removed 5 bases at V and 1 base at J, with 18 bases between. Germline V gives CDR1 SEHNR, CDR2 FQNEAQ (reference sequence). This CDR3 has 16 residues. CDR3 coding DNA: TGTGCCAGCAGCCCTGAGACGGGAGATAGTTCCTACGAGCAGTACTTC. This gives the protein CASSPETGDSSYEQYF.

V gene TRBV5-1 combines with J gene TRBJ1-1; 7 bases map to TRBD1. The CDR3 contains 13 residues. Per germline, CDR1 SGHRS and CDR2 YFSETQ. V lost 4 bases, J lost 4 bases, and 4 bases stayed unmatched. This CDR3 is CASSATGSTEAFF. As DNA, the CDR3 is TGCGCCAGCAGCGCGACAGGGAGCACTGAAGCTTTCTTT.

Only a few counts were recorded for this clone. This sequence joins TRBV6-7 and TRBJ2-7; no definite D call. TRBV6-7 is filed as an ORF, its function uncertain. The CDR3 extends over 14 amino acids. V lost 3 bases and J lost 2, with 11 bases in between. CDR3 residues: CASSYPRNPYEQYF. The CDR3, as DNA: TGTGCCAGCAGTTATCCTAGAAATCCCTACGAGCAGTACTTC.

In its sample, this clone was seen once. This chain connects TRBV7-2 to TRBJ2-7; 7 nucleotides align to TRBD1. The CDR3 contains 15 residues. Looked up from germline, CDR1 is SGHTA and CDR2 is FQGNSA. V lost 1 base, J lost 3 bases, and 6 bases stayed unmatched. The CDR3 is CASSLEAGGIYEQYF. CDR3 in DNA: TGTGCCAGCAGCTTAGAGGCAGGGGGAATCTACGAGCAGTACTTC.

The V gene is TRBV5-1, the J gene TRBJ2-7, with 10 nucleotides matching TRBD2. The CDR3 extends over 20 amino acids. V was clipped by 3 bases and J by 3 bases; unmatched bases: 21. Germline values: CDR1 SGHRS, CDR2 YFSETQ. In nucleotides, the CDR3 is TGCGCCAGCAGCTCCCCAGCATCTAGCGGGAGCGGGGACTTTTACTACGAGCAGTACTTC. As protein: CASSSPASSGSGDFYYEQYF.

This clone was counted a single time. The chain couples TRBV5-6 to TRBJ1-2; D is uncertain. V shed 6 bases and J shed 7 bases, with 19 bases lying between them. This CDR3 is built from 14 residues. The germline V gene encodes CDR1 SGHDT and CDR2 YYEEEE. CDR3 protein: CASTHAGNWGGYTF. CDR3 DNA: TGTGCCAGCACCCATGCGGGAAATTGGGGTGGCTACACCTTC. Complete variable domain (other parts from reference TRBV5-6 and TRBJ1-2): DAGVTQSPTHLIKTRGQQVTLRCSPKSGHDTVSWYQQALGQGPQFIFQYYEEEERQRGNFPDRFSGHQFPNYSSELNVNALLLGDSALYLCASTHAGNWGGYTFGSGTRLTVV.

CDR3 protein: CAWSIAGGPYEQYF. The CDR3 bases are TGTGCCTGGAGTATTGCGGGAGGGCCCTACGAGCAGTACTTC. The chain joins TRBV30 to TRBJ2-7; 9 bases match TRBD2. This CDR3 has 14 residues. The ends lost 2 bases at V and 2 bases at J; junction bases unmatched: 4. Looked up from germline, CDR1 is GTSNPN and CDR2 is SVGIG (reference sequence). Full variable domain (rest looked up from reference TRBV30 and TRBJ2-7): SQTIHQWPATLVQPVGSPLSLECTVEGTSNPNLYWYRQAAGRGLQLLFYSVGIGQISSEVPQNLSASRPQDRQFILSSKKLLLSDSGFYLCAWSIAGGPYEQYFGPGTRLTVT.

J is TRBJ2-2 and V is TRBV3-1 (or the pseudogene TRBV3-2); D possibly corresponds to TRBD2 (5 bases). The CDR3 is 15 amino acids. CDR1 is LGHDT and CDR2 is YNNKEL in the germline V gene (reference sequence). V gave up 5 bases and J gave up 0 bases, with 10 bases separating them. CDR3 coding DNA: TGTGCCAGCAGCAAGAGGGCGGCGAACACCGGGGAGCTGTTTTTT. The encoded protein is CASSKRAANTGELFF.

This clone was found a few times. The rearrangement links TRBV5-4 to TRBJ2-1; D is perhaps TRBD2 (5 bases). The CDR3 covers 15 residues. Per germline, CDR1 SGHNT and CDR2 YYREEE (reference sequence). V lost 4 bases to trimming and J lost 0 bases, with 11 bases between them. The CDR3 sequence is CASSTSGSSYNEQFF. The CDR3 DNA sequence: TGTGCCAGCAGCACGAGCGGTAGCTCCTACAATGAGCAGTTCTTC.

CDR3 loop: CASTLGQVVDEQYF. The CDR3 nucleotides are TGTGCCAGTACCTTGGGACAGGTAGTGGACGAGCAGTACTTC. V usage is TRBV19 and J usage is TRBJ2-7, with TRBD1 matching over 8 bases. The CDR3 runs 14 residues. Per the germline V gene, CDR1 is LNHDA and CDR2 is SQIVND (reference sequence). V lost 7 bases and J lost 5; bases outside the gene matches: 10.

V gene TRBV7-9 combines with J gene TRBJ2-1; TRBD1 aligns across 12 bases. Germline V gene data show CDR1 as SEHNR and CDR2 as FQNEAQ (reference sequence). The V gene end was trimmed by 5 bases and the J gene end by 7 bases; junction bases not matched to a gene: 15. This CDR3 contains 18 residues. CDR3 in amino acids: CASSLLRLRDRGLNEQFF. The CDR3 nucleotides read TGTGCCAGCAGCCTTCTCCGCCTCCGGGACAGGGGGCTTAATGAGCAGTTCTTC. The whole variable domain, filled in from reference TRBV7-9 and TRBJ2-1, reads DTGVSQNPRHKITKRGQNVTFRCDPISEHNRLYWYRQTLGQGPEFLTYFQNEAQLEKSRLLSDRFSAERPKGSFSTLEIQRTEQGDSAMYLCASSLLRLRDRGLNEQFFGPGTRLTVL.

The chain joins TRBV6-5 to TRBJ2-3; possibly TRBD2 for D (7 bases). The CDR3 extends over 16 amino acids. Looked up from germline, CDR1 is MNHEY and CDR2 is SVGAGI. V dropped 4 bases and J dropped 3 bases, with 17 bases sitting between them. This CDR3 reads CASSLAEGGPTDTQYF. CDR3 DNA: TGTGCCAGCAGTTTAGCCGAGGGGGGGCCAACAGATACGCAGTATTTT.

This clone was seen a few times. V usage is TRBV7-2 and J usage is TRBJ1-2; 9 bases line up with TRBD1. Trimming at V came to 1 base and at J to 4 bases, leaving 13 bases not matched to a gene. The CDR3 consists of 18 residues. CDR1 and CDR2 from the germline V gene are SGHTA and FQGNSA. CDR3 region: CASSLGGPTGGASYGYTF. DNA for the CDR3: TGTGCCAGCAGCTTAGGAGGGCCTACAGGGGGCGCGAGCTATGGCTACACCTTC.

The chain employs TRBV6-5 and TRBJ1-1; D ambiguous. The CDR3 totals 14 residues. The V end was cut by 6 bases, the J end by 1 base, with 12 bases between. Looked up from germline, CDR1 is MNHEY and CDR2 is SVGAGI. CDR3 DNA: TGTGCCAGCAGACCCGGTCCGTCGAACACTGAAGCTTTCTTT. Amino acids: CASRPGPSNTEAFF.

CDR3 protein: CASSLVTYNEQFF. The DNA of the CDR3 is TGCGCCAGCAGCTTGGTTACCTACAATGAGCAGTTCTTC. This chain joins TRBV5-1 and TRBJ2-1; D uncertain. The germline V gene has CDR1 SGHRS and CDR2 YFSETQ. With 0 bases removed from V and 2 bases from J, the gap between germline ends came to 3 bases. The CDR3 contains 13 residues.

This clone has a single count. The CDR3 is CASIRGQDQPQHF. CDR3 coding DNA: TGTGCCAGTATAAGGGGTCAGGATCAGCCCCAGCATTTT. The chain combines TRBV19 with TRBJ1-5; tentatively, D is TRBD1 (5 bases). Germline V CDR1 and CDR2: LNHDA, SQIVND (reference sequence). Deletions cut 7 bases from V and 5 bases from J, with 12 bases between. There are 13 residues in the CDR3.

The chain has TRBV6-5 and TRBJ1-4, with TRBD1 identical over 9 bases. The CDR3 loop spans 15 amino acids. The V gene end was trimmed by 8 bases and the J gene end by 6 bases; junction bases not matched to a gene: 10. In germline, CDR1 is MNHEY, CDR2 SVGAGI. The CDR3 nucleotides read TGTGCCAGCGGCCGGGCGACAGGGGGAGATGAAAAACTGTTTTTT. Its protein is CASGRATGGDEKLFF.